A single sample is the source of the 11 T cell receptor beta chains below, sequenced in a study of blood T cell repertoires in COVID-19. The table came from immunoSEQ multiplex PCR; TCRdb's copy has only in-frame clones and leaves some out. The table records 120,000 to 150,000 clones, 87% of them present only once. Sequenced sample: peripheral blood. Receptor source: a woman aged 45-60 years with acute or convalescent COVID-19.

The V call is TRBV19, the J call TRBJ1-1; 9 nucleotides agree with TRBD1. From germline, CDR1 is LNHDA and CDR2 SQIVND (reference sequence). The CDR3 runs 16 residues. V lost 5 bases to trimming and J lost 1 base; unmatched junction nucleotides: 8. CDR3 nucleotides: TGTGCCAGTAGTCGGCTTTTGGGACAGGGGAACACTGAAGCTTTCTTT. Translating it yields CASSRLLGQGNTEAFF.

The V and J genes are TRBV14 and TRBJ2-1; TRBD2 might be the D (6 bases). Trimming removed 3 bases at V and 10 bases at J, with 19 bases between. The germline CDR1 and CDR2 sequences are SGHDN and FVKESK. CDR3 length: 15 residues. CDR3 DNA: TGTGCCAGCAGCCAGGGGACTTCAGACCTAGCAGAGCAGTTCTTC. It codes for CASSQGTSDLAEQFF.

This clone was recorded once. The chain joins TRBV5-4 to TRBJ2-1; D is perhaps TRBD2 (7 bases). This CDR3 comprises 16 residues. From germline, CDR1 is SGHNT and CDR2 YYREEE (reference sequence). The ends were cut back, 3 bases at V and 6 bases at J, with 19 bases in the middle. This chain's CDR3 is CASSSGEGGAPNEQFF. The CDR3 nucleotides are TGTGCCAGCAGCTCGGGGGAGGGGGGCGCTCCCAATGAGCAGTTCTTC.

The chain recombines TRBV2 with TRBJ2-2, with 8 bases matching TRBD1. Germline V gene data show CDR1 as SNHLY and CDR2 as FYNNEI. V shed 9 bases and J 6 bases; nucleotides not matched to a gene: 12. This CDR3 contains 15 residues. CDR3 loop: CARTMRTGKPGELFF. As DNA, the CDR3 is TGTGCCAGGACGATGCGGACAGGGAAGCCCGGGGAGCTGTTTTTT.

V gene TRBV10-3 combines with J gene TRBJ2-1, with D possibly matching TRBD2 (5 bases). V gave up 0 bases and J gave up 3 bases, with 6 bases separating them. CDR1 ENHRY and CDR2 SYGVKD come from the germline V gene. The CDR3 has 14 amino acids. The CDR3 protein is CAISESSGYNEQFF. In DNA, the CDR3 is TGTGCCATCAGTGAGTCGAGCGGCTACAATGAGCAGTTCTTC.

This chain links TRBV6-6 with TRBJ2-2; D unclear. Trimming left V 2 bases short and J 7 bases short, with 8 bases between. Germline loops: CDR1 MNHNY, CDR2 SVGAGI (reference sequence). The CDR3 sequence is 13 residues long. The CDR3 bases are TGTGCCAGCAGTTACGATTCAGGCGGGGAGCTGTTTTTT. It encodes CASSYDSGGELFF.

This clone was recorded once. The chain is built from TRBV12-5 and TRBJ2-5; the match to TRBD2 covers 13 bases. CDR1 is LGHNT and CDR2 is FRNRAP in the germline V gene. With 5 bases clipped from V and 0 bases from J, the junction kept 6 bases outside the gene matches. The CDR3 contains 17 residues. CDR3 in amino acids: CASGPGLAGVYQETQYF. The CDR3 coding sequence is TGTGCTAGTGGTCCTGGACTAGCGGGGGTGTACCAAGAGACCCAGTACTTC.

The chain couples TRBV3-1 (or the pseudogene TRBV3-2) to TRBJ2-1; 7 nucleotides match TRBD2. Losses at the gene ends were 4 bases for V and 2 bases for J; bases not matched to a gene: 2. Germline CDR1 reads LGHDT; CDR2 reads YNNKEL (reference sequence). The CDR3 length is 14 residues. The CDR3, as DNA: TGTGCCAGCAGCCCTAGCGGAGCCTACAATGAGCAGTTCTTC. Its translation is CASSPSGAYNEQFF.

The chain carries TRBV19 and TRBJ1-4; the match to TRBD1 covers 9 bases. The CDR3 consists of 15 residues. Germline CDR1 reads LNHDA; CDR2 reads SQIVND (reference sequence). V lost 4 bases, J lost 3 bases, and 3 bases stayed unmatched. The CDR3 here is CASSNTGGSNEKLFF. In DNA, the CDR3 is TGTGCCAGTAGTAATACAGGGGGCTCTAATGAAAAACTGTTTTTT.

In this sample, this clone turned up a few times. J is TRBJ1-5 and V is TRBV3-1 (or the pseudogene TRBV3-2); tentatively, D is TRBD1 (5 bases). The germline V and J ends were trimmed by 3 bases and 6 bases, with 12 bases remaining between them. Germline values: CDR1 LGHDT, CDR2 YNNKEL (reference sequence). The CDR3 covers 14 residues. The CDR3 region is CASSHSQGTQPQHF. In DNA form, the CDR3 reads TGTGCCAGCAGCCACAGCCAGGGTACTCAGCCCCAGCATTTT.

V gene TRBV30 combines with J gene TRBJ2-1, with 11 positions matching TRBD1. CDR1 is GTSNPN and CDR2 is SVGIG in the germline V gene (reference sequence). The V and J ends lost 3 bases and 6 bases, in that order; junction bases with no gene match: 4. The CDR3 covers 14 residues. CDR3 coding DNA: TGTGCCTGGAGCGACGGGACAGGGGGCAATGAGCAGTTCTTC. Translated, it gives CAWSDGTGGNEQFF.